This entry describes one TCR beta chain. This entry belongs to a study of blood T cell repertoires in COVID-19. On the study more broadly: Samples of COVID-19 (acute and convalescent) were obtained from the United States, Italy and Spain.

The J segment lost 9 bases and the V segment lost 5 bases, leaving 5 bases of the junction unmatched. Germline loops: CDR1 SGDLS, CDR2 YYNGEE. The CDR3 totals 14 residues. Original processing methods: Reference gene primers were amplified, and this amplification served to estimate nucleated cell counts. The method was immunoSEQ multiplex PCR; TCRdb's version includes in-frame clones alone and lacks a portion of them. D and trimming come from the DNA, and the V and J calls and clone size come from that table. The table lists roughly 150,000 clones, approximately 84% of them singletons. The gene calls are TRBV9 and TRBJ2-1, with 13 bases lining up with TRBD2. The clonotype was recovered from a woman aged 80 or over with COVID-19, enrolled during active disease. Source material: peripheral blood. The CDR3 sequence is CASSPGLAGSEQFF. The DNA for the CDR3 is TGTGCCAGCAGTCCGGGACTAGCGGGATCTGAGCAGTTCTTC.